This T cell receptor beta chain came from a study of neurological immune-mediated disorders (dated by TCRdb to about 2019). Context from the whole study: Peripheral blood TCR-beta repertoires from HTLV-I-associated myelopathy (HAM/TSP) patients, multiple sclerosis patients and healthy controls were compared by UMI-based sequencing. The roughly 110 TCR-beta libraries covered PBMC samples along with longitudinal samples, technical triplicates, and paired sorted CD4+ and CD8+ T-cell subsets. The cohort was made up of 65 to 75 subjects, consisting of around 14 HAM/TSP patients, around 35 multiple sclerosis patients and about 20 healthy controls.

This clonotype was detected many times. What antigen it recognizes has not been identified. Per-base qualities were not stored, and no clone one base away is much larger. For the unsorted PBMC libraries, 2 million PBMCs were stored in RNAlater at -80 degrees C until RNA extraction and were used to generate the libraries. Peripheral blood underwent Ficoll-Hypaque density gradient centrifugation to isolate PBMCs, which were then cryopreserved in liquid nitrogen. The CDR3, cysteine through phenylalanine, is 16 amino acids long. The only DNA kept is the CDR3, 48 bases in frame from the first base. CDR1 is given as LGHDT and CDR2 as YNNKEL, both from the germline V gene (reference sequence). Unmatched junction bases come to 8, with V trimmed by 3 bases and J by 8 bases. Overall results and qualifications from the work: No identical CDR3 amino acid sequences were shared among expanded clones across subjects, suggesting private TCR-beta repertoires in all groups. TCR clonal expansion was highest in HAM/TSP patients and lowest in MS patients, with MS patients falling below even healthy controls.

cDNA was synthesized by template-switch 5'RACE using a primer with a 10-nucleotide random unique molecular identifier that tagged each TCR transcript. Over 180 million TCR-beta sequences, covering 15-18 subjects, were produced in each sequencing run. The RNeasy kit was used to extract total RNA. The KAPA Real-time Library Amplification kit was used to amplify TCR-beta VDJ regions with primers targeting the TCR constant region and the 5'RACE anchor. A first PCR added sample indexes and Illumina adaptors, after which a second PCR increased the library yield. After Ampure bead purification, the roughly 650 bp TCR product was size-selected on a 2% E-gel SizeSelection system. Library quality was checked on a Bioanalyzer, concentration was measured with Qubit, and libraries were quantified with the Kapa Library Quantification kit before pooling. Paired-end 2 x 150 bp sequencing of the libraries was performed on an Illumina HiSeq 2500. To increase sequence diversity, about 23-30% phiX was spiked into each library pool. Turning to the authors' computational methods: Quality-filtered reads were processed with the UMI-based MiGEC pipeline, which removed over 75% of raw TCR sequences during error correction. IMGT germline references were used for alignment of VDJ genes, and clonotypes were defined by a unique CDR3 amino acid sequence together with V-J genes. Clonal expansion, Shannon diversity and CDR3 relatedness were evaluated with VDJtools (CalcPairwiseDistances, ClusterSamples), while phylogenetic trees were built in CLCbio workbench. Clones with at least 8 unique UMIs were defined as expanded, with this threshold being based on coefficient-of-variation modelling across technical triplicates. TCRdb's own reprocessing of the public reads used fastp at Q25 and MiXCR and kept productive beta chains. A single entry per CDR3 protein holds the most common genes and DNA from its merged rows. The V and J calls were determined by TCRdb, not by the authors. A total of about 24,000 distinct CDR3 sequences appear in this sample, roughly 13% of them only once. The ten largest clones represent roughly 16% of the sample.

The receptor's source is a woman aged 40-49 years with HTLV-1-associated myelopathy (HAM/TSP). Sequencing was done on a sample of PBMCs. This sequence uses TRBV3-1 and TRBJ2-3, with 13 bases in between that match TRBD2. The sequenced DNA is TGTGCCAGCAGCCAGCAGGGGACTAGCGGGGTACGTACGCAGTATTTT. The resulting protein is CASSQQGTSGVRTQYF.